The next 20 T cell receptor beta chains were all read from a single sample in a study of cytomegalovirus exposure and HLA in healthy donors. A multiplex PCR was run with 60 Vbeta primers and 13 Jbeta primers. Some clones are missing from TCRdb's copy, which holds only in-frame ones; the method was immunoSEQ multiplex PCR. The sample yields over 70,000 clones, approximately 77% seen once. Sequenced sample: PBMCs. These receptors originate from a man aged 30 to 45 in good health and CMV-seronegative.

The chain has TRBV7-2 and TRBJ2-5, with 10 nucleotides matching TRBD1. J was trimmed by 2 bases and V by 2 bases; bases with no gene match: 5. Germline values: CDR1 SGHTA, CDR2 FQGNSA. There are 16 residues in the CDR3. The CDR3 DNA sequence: TGTGCCAGCAGCTTAACGTCGGACAGGGGGCAAGAGACCCAGTACTTC. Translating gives CASSLTSDRGQETQYF.

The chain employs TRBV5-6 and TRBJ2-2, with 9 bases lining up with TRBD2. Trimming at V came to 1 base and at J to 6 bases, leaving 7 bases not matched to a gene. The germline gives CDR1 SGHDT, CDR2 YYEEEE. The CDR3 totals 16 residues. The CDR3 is CASSLRGGRAPGELFF. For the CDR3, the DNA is TGTGCCAGCAGCTTGAGGGGCGGGAGGGCCCCCGGGGAGCTGTTTTTT.

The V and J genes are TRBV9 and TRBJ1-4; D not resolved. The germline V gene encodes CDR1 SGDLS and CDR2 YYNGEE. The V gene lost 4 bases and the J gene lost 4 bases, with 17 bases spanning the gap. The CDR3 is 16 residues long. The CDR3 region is CASSPPGSGVNEKLFF. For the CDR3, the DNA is TGTGCCAGCAGCCCTCCGGGGTCTGGGGTTAATGAAAAACTGTTTTTT.

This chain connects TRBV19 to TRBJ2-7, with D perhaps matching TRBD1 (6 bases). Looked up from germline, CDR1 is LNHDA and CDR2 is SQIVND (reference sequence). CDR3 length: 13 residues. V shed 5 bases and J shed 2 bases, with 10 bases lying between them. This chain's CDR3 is CASSVTGTYEQYF. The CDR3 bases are TGTGCCAGTAGTGTGACAGGTACCTACGAGCAGTACTTC.

CDR3 nucleotides: TGTGCCAAGAAGCGACTCGGAGGTATCTATGGCTACACCTTC. Its protein is CAKKRLGGIYGYTF. V usage is TRBV6-1 and J usage is TRBJ1-2; the D is unclear. Germline V lookup: CDR1 MNHNS, CDR2 SASEGT. This CDR3 has 14 residues. V was shortened by 10 bases and J by 4 bases, with 19 bases between the two germline ends.

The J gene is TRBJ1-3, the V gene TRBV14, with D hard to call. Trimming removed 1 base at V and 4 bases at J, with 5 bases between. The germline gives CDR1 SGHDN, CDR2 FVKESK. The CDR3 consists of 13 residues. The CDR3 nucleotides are TGTGCCAGCAGCCAAGTAATAGGAAACACCATATATTTT. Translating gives CASSQVIGNTIYF.

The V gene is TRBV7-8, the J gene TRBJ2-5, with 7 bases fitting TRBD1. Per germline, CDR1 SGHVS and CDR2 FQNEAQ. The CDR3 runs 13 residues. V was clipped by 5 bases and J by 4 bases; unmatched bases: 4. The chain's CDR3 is CASSTGTAETQYF. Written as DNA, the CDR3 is TGTGCCAGCAGCACCGGGACAGCAGAGACCCAGTACTTC.

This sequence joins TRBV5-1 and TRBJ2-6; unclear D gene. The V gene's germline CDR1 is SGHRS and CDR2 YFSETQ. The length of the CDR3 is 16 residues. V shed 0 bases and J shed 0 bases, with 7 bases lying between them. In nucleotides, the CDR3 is TGCGCCAGCAGCTTGGCCCCGGTCTCTGGGGCCAACGTCCTGACTTTC. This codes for CASSLAPVSGANVLTF. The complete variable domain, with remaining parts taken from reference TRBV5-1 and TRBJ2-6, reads KAGVTQTPRYLIKTRGQQVTLSCSPISGHRSVSWYQQTPGQGLQFLFEYFSETQRNKGNFPGRFSGRQFSNSRSEMNVSTLELGDSALYLCASSLAPVSGANVLTFGAGSRLTVL.

The CDR3 loop is CASSPLGGGTDTQYF. The CDR3 region has the DNA TGTGCCAGCAGCCCATTGGGGGGGGGCACAGATACGCAGTATTTT. This chain joins TRBV2 and TRBJ2-3; TRBD2 aligns across 7 bases. The germline V gene has CDR1 SNHLY and CDR2 FYNNEI. J gave up 1 base and V 6 bases, and 7 bases lay outside the gene matches. The CDR3 runs 15 residues.

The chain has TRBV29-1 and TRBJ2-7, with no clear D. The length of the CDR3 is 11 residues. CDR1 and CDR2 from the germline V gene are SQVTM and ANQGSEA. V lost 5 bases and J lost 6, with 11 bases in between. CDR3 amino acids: CSVQTAREQYF. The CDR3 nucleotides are TGCAGCGTTCAGACTGCGCGCGAGCAGTACTTC.

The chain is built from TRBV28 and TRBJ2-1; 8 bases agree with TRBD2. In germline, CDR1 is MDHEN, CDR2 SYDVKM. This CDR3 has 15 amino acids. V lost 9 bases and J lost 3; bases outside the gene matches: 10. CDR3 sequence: CASYPGAGVYNEQFF. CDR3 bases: TGTGCCAGTTACCCGGGAGCGGGAGTCTACAATGAGCAGTTCTTC.

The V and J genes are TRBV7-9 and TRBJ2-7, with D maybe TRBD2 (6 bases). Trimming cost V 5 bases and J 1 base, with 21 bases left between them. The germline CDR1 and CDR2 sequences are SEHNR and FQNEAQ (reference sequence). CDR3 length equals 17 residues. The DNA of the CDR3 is TGTGCCAGCAGCCCCTTAACGGCTAGCGATGGATCCTACGAGCAGTACTTC. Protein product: CASSPLTASDGSYEQYF.

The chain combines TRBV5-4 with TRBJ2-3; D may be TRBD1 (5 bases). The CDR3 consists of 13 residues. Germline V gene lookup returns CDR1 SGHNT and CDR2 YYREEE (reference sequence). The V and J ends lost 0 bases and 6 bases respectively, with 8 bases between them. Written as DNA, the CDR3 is TGTGCCAGCAGCTTGGAGGGGCGGGATACGCAGTATTTT. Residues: CASSLEGRDTQYF.

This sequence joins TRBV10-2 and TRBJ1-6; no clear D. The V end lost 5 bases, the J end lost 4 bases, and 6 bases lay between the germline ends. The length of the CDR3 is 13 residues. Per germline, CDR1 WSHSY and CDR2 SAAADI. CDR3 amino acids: CASSFRYNSPLHF. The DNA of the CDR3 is TGCGCCAGCAGTTTCCGGTATAATTCACCCCTCCACTTT.

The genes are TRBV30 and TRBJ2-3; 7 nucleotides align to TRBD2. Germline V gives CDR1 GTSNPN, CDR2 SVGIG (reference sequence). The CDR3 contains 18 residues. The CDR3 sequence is CALLLIGAAAGNTDTQYF. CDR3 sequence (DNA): TGTGCTTTGCTACTGATTGGAGCCGCAGCGGGAAACACAGATACGCAGTATTTT.

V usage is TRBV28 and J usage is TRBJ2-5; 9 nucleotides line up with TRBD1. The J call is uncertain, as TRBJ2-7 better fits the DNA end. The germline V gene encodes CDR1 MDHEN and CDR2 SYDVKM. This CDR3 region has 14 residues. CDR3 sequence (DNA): TGTGCCAGCAGACAAAACAGGGGGCAGGGCGAGCAGTACTTC. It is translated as CASRQNRGQGEQYF.

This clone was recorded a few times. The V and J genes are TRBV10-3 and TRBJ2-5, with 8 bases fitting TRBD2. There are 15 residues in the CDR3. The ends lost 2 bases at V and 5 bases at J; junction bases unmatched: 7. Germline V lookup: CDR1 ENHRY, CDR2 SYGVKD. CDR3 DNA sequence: TGTGCCATCAGTGAGGGTAGCGGGGATGCTGAGACCCAGTACTTC. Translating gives CAISEGSGDAETQYF.

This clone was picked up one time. For the CDR3, the DNA is TGTGCCAGCAGCACAGGGGGGGGGCAAGTTGAGCAGTTCTTC. This codes for CASSTGGGQVEQFF. V and J are TRBV11-2 and TRBJ2-1, with D possibly matching TRBD1 (8 bases). The CDR3 sequence is 14 residues long. In germline, CDR1 is SGHAT, CDR2 FQNNGV. The V gene lost 5 bases and the J gene lost 9 bases, with 17 bases spanning the gap. The full variable domain, with the rest looked up from reference TRBV11-2 and TRBJ2-1, is EAGVAQSPRYKIIEKRQSVAFWCNPISGHATLYWYQQILGQGPKLLIQFQNNGVVDDSQLPKDRFSAERLKGVDSTLKIQPAKLEDSAVYLCASSTGGGQVEQFFGPGTRLTVL.

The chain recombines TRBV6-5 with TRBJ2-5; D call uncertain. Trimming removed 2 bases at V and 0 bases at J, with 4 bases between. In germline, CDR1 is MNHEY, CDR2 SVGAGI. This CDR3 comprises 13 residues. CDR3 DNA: TGTGCCAGCAGTTACGAGCACCAAGAGACCCAGTACTTC. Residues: CASSYEHQETQYF.

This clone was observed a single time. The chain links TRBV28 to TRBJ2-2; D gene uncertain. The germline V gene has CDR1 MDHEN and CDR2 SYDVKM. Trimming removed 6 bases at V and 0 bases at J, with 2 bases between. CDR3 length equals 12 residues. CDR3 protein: CASSSNTGELFF. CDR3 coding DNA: TGTGCCAGCAGCTCGAACACCGGGGAGCTGTTTTTT.